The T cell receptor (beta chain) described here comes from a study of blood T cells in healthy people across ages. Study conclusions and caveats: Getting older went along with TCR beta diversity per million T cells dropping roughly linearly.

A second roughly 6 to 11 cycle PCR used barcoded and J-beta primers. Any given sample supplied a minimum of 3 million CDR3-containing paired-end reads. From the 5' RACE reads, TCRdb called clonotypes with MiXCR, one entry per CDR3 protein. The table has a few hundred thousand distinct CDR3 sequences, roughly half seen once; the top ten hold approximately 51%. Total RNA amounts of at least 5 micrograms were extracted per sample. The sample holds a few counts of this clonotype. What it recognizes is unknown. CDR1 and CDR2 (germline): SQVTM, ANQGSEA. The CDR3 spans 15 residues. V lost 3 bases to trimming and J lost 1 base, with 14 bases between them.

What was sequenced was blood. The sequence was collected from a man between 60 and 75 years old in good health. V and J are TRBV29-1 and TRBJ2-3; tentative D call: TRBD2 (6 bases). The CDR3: CSVERGDWGTDTQYF. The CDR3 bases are TGCAGCGTTGAGCGGGGTGATTGGGGCACAGATACGCAGTATTTT.